The 16 T cell receptor beta chains in this list originate from one sample, sequenced in a study of PD-1 blockade in mismatch repair-deficient tumors (dated by TCRdb to the late 2010s). Libraries were built with the immunoSEQ multiplex PCR assay. The table was pulled from immuneACCESS by TCRdb, which kept in-frame rearrangements only. Such tables lose some clones; where checked, under half of the loss comes from unresolved V genes, and the rest has no known cause. The sample records around 33,000 clones, about 85% of which are singletons. The top ten hold 3% to 4% of the sample. The sample consisted of PBMCs, taken roughly 6 weeks after starting pembrolizumab. These receptors were collected from an adult with mismatch repair-deficient cancer.

To note about this clone: The junction departs from the called germline gene at one end, perhaps through a read error. The V call is TRBV29-1, the J call TRBJ2-1, with D maybe TRBD2 (5 bases). CDR1 and CDR2 (germline): SQVTM, ANQGSEA. CDR3 size: 14 residues. CDR3 DNA sequence: TGCAGCGGTGAAAGTGGGAGCTCCTACAATGAGCAGTTCTTC. It encodes CSGESGSSYNEQFF.

The chain couples TRBV5-1 to TRBJ2-7; 10 bases agree with TRBD2. Germline-derived CDR1 and CDR2 are SGHRS and YFSETQ. V trimming: 4 bases; J trimming: 4 bases; junction bases outside the gene matches: 8. The CDR3 runs 15 residues. CDR3 sequence: CASSPSLAGAYEQYF. DNA of the CDR3: TGCGCCAGCAGCCCGAGCCTAGCGGGAGCGTACGAGCAGTACTTC. The variable domain in full, completed from reference TRBV5-1 and TRBJ2-7, reads KAGVTQTPRYLIKTRGQQVTLSCSPISGHRSVSWYQQTPGQGLQFLFEYFSETQRNKGNFPGRFSGRQFSNSRSEMNVSTLELGDSALYLCASSPSLAGAYEQYFGPGTRLTVT.

The rearrangement joins TRBV5-1 to TRBJ1-5; TRBD1 might be the D (6 bases). Trimming stripped 4 bases from V and 9 bases from J, with 14 bases between. This CDR3 is built from 13 residues. CDR1 and CDR2 from the germline V gene are SGHRS and YFSETQ. CDR3 loop: CASSPDSNMPQHF. The CDR3 coding sequence is TGCGCCAGCAGCCCGGACAGCAACATGCCCCAGCATTTT.

The rearrangement uses TRBV28 and TRBJ2-5; a weak D match, TRBD1 (8 bases). Trimming left V 6 bases short and J 5 bases short, with 22 bases between. Germline lookup yields CDR1 MDHEN and CDR2 SYDVKM. The CDR3 runs 16 residues. In DNA, the CDR3 is TGTGCCAGCAGCACCCGGACAGGGAGGGTCGGGGAGACCCAGTACTTC. Its protein is CASSTRTGRVGETQYF.

The V call is TRBV7-6, the J call TRBJ2-1, with 7 positions matching TRBD2. V shed 0 bases, J shed 4 bases, and the junction held 3 bases outside the gene matches. The germline CDR1 and CDR2 sequences are SGHVS and FNYEAQ. This CDR3 spans 15 amino acids. CDR3 region: CASSLAGGRYNEQFF. The DNA for the CDR3 is TGTGCCAGCAGCTTAGCGGGCGGGAGATACAATGAGCAGTTCTTC. The entire variable domain, with the rest obtained from reference TRBV7-6 and TRBJ2-1, is as follows: GAGVSQSPRYKVTKRGQDVALRCDPISGHVSLYWYRQALGQGPEFLTYFNYEAQQDKSGLPNDRFSAERPEGSISTLTIQRTEQRDSAMYRCASSLAGGRYNEQFFGPGTRLTVL.

This clone came up once. The chain has TRBV21-1 and TRBJ2-2; the tabulated D call, TRBD1, remains unverified against the DNA. TRBV21-1 is a pseudogene locus. This CDR3 is built from 16 residues. The CDR3 nucleotides read TGTGCCAGCAGCAAAGGAGGGGGCAGGGAGGTCGGGGAGCTGTTTTTT. Protein product: CASSKGGGREVGELFF.

The rearrangement links TRBV18 to TRBJ2-7; D not resolved. The CDR3 extends over 13 amino acids. The V end was cut by 3 bases, the J end by 6 bases, with 12 bases between. Germline lookup yields CDR1 KGHSH and CDR2 LQKENI. CDR3 nucleotide sequence: TGTGCCAGCTCACCCACTTGGGCCTGCGAGCAGTACTTC. It is translated as CASSPTWACEQYF.

V and J are TRBV30 and TRBJ1-6, with 9 bases that match TRBD1. The CDR3 is made up of 14 amino acids. CDR1 and CDR2 (germline): GTSNPN, SVGIG (reference sequence). Trimming cost V 0 bases and J 7 bases; bases outside gene matches: 1. The CDR3, as DNA: TGTGCCTGGAGTGTGGACAGGGGAAATTCACCCCTCCACTTT. This sequence encodes CAWSVDRGNSPLHF.

J is TRBJ2-7 and V is TRBV10-3; D unclear. Germline CDR1 reads ENHRY; CDR2 reads SYGVKD. Deletions cut 2 bases from V and 2 bases from J, with 7 bases between. The length of the CDR3 is 13 residues. Here the CDR3 DNA reads TGTGCCATCAGTGAGCCAGGAACCTACGAGCAGTACTTC. Residues: CAISEPGTYEQYF.

This chain connects TRBV29-1 to TRBJ2-1, with 9 bases aligning to TRBD2. V gave up 6 bases and J gave up 4 bases; unmatched junction bases: 7. There are 14 residues in the CDR3. Germline V lookup: CDR1 SQVTM, CDR2 ANQGSEA. The CDR3 sequence: CSVNPGLAYNEQFF. DNA of the CDR3: TGCAGCGTGAATCCGGGACTAGCATACAATGAGCAGTTCTTC.

This chain joins TRBV9 and TRBJ1-3; D gene unclear. The CDR3 runs to 15 residues. Trimming cost V 4 bases and J 0 bases, with 11 bases left between them. From germline, CDR1 is SGDLS and CDR2 YYNGEE. The CDR3 coding sequence is TGTGCCAGCAGCCCAGACATCCGCTCTGGAAACACCATATATTTT. Its protein product is CASSPDIRSGNTIYF.

This clone was picked up a small number of times. This chain connects TRBV19 to TRBJ1-2; D possibly corresponds to TRBD1 (5 bases). Germline V gene data show CDR1 as LNHDA and CDR2 as SQIVND (reference sequence). The CDR3 runs 12 residues. Trimming took 11 bases from V and 5 from J, leaving 15 bases between them. The CDR3 reads CAVWEGPYGYTF. The DNA for the CDR3 is TGTGCCGTCTGGGAGGGGCCGTATGGCTACACCTTC.

This chain connects TRBV21-1 to TRBJ2-7; the DNA was not used to check the table's D call, TRBD2. TRBV21-1 has pseudogene status. The length of the CDR3 is 17 residues. The CDR3 here is CASTPVESGSIVYEQYF. The CDR3 DNA is TGTGCCAGCACTCCAGTTGAAAGCGGGAGTATCGTGTACGAGCAGTACTTC.

This chain joins TRBV4-1 and TRBJ1-1; no definite D call. V lost 5 bases and J 2 bases, leaving 12 bases between the germline ends. This CDR3 is built from 14 residues. Germline CDR1 reads MGHRA; CDR2 reads YSYEKL. The CDR3 DNA reads as TGCGCCAGCAGCTCCCTTCCGACTAACACTGAAGCTTTCTTT. It encodes CASSSLPTNTEAFF.

This chain links TRBV28 with TRBJ2-1; TRBD2 matches at 9 bases. J was trimmed by 10 bases and V by 7 bases; bases with no gene match: 11. Germline-derived CDR1 and CDR2 are MDHEN and SYDVKM. The CDR3 is 14 amino acids. CDR3 sequence (DNA): TGTGCCAGCACGAGCGGGGGGACCCCACACGAGCAGTTCTTC. This sequence encodes CASTSGGTPHEQFF.

V and J are TRBV11-2 and TRBJ1-6; perhaps TRBD1 as D (5 bases). Trimming took 2 bases from V and 5 from J, leaving 10 bases between them. The germline V gene encodes CDR1 SGHAT and CDR2 FQNNGV. The CDR3 runs 15 residues. CDR3 coding DNA: TGTGCCAGCAGCTTAAGTCAGGGAAATAATTCACCCCTCCACTTT. This gives the protein CASSLSQGNNSPLHF.